A selection of T cell receptor beta chains follows, all from one sample in a study of human T cells and chemical hapten exposure. TCRdb ran MiXCR on the RACE reads and lists one entry per CDR3 protein. The data contain some 400,000 distinct CDR3 sequences, about 4.8% of them singletons. The sequencing here drew on whole blood, taken in connection with sensitization to the hapten diphenylcyclopropenone (DPC). These receptors were collected from a woman aged 45-60 years with alopecia areata. Some clones in this sample may be carry-over from other donors' samples. Each CDR3 is given with its conserved first and last residue. The D gene is left open where the match is weak. Clone sizes are given selectively: once, few, many, or a class where the clone is expanded.

clone_size | d_call | j_call | v_call | cdr3_aa | cdr3_nt
NA | NA | TRBJ2-7 | TRBV11-2 | CASSPLGSGYEQYF | TGTGCCAGCAGCCCCCTGGGTTCGGGGTACGAGCAGTACTTC
many | TRBD1 | TRBJ2-3 | TRBV2 | CATDPGQGSLETQYF | TGTGCCACAGACCCGGGACAGGGGTCCCTCGAGACGCAGTATTTT
NA | TRBD2 | TRBJ2-1 | TRBV4-2 | CASSQAGGAVNEQFF | TGTGCCAGCAGCCAAGCGGGGGGGGCCGTAAATGAGCAGTTCTTC
many | NA | TRBJ1-1 | TRBV12-3/TRBV12-4 | CASSHLKGTEAFF | TGTGCCAGCAGTCATTTAAAGGGCACTGAAGCTTTCTTT
many | NA | TRBJ2-7 | TRBV4-1 | CASSQDGYEQYF | TGCGCCAGCAGCCAAGATGGGTACGAGCAGTACTTC
many | NA | TRBJ2-6 | TRBV7-9 | CASSVTRASGANVLTF | TGTGCCAGCAGCGTGACCCGGGCCTCTGGGGCCAACGTCCTGACTTTC
few | NA | TRBJ2-7 | TRBV6-2/TRBV6-3 | CATTALLEQYF | TGTGCCACCACGGCCCTCCTCGAGCAGTACTTC
NA | TRBD2 | TRBJ2-3 | TRBV20-1 | CSARAAGVSTDTQYF | TGCAGTGCTCGAGCAGCGGGAGTTAGCACAGATACGCAGTATTTT
once | NA | TRBJ1-2 | TRBV3-1 | CASRDGLSLYGYTF | TGTGCCAGCAGGGACGGCTTATCGCTGTATGGCTACACCTTC
many | NA | TRBJ1-2 | TRBV29-1 | CSVAHGFGYTF | TGCAGCGTTGCCCACGGCTTTGGCTACACCTTC
few | TRBD1 | TRBJ1-2 | TRBV2 | CASSAQPGTGGAEGYTF | TGTGCCAGCAGTGCGCAACCCGGGACAGGGGGCGCAGAGGGCTACACCTTC
many | NA | TRBJ2-3 | TRBV3-1 | CASSLPERKRGTDTQYF | TGTGCCAGCAGCCTCCCCGAAAGGAAGCGGGGCACAGATACGCAGTATTTT
many | NA | TRBJ2-6 | TRBV27 | CASSRGDSGANVLTF | TGTGCCAGCAGTCGCGGGGACTCTGGGGCCAACGTCCTGACTTTC
few | NA | TRBJ2-1 | TRBV12-3/TRBV12-4 | CASSPGGGRSYNEQFF | TGTGCCAGCAGCCCCGGCGGGGGCCGATCCTACAATGAGCAGTTCTTC